The clone carrying this T cell receptor beta chain came up many times. The target antigen is unknown. As the library was built, unique molecular identifiers were attached to individual cDNA molecules. Per the original methods: TCR counts had a median of about 99,000 per sample and spanned roughly 20,000 to 750,000. TCRdb processed the RACE reads anew with MiXCR; each CDR3 protein has one entry. These V and J calls rely on TCRdb rather than the paper's analysis. Found here are more than 75,000 distinct CDR3 sequences, over 7% of them singletons; the top ten hold around 1.6%. The sample originates from a study of human T cells and chemical hapten exposure. Study-wide points: Sensitizing to DPC left TCRs with a frequency above 1 in 1000 unaltered.

The time point denotes: healthy volunteer bleed at 6 weeks. The starting material, unfractionated whole blood, was used for total RNA extraction. The sample consisted of whole blood. The clonotype comes from a male donor in good health. Some clones in this sample may be carry-over from other donors' samples.

The CDR3 nucleotides are TGTGCCATCAGTGAGATTTGGGACAGGGGGTTAGCAGATACGCAGTATTTT. Its translation: CAISEIWDRGLADTQYF. The rearrangement links TRBV10-3 to TRBJ2-3; 11 bases map to TRBD1. In germline, CDR1 is ENHRY, CDR2 SYGVKD. V shed 2 bases, J shed 4 bases, and the junction held 8 bases outside the gene matches. The CDR3 totals 17 residues.